The clone carrying this T cell receptor (beta chain) was detected only a few times. This specimen belongs to a study of T cells in Graves' hyperthyroidism and ophthalmopathy. The CDR3 is made up of 16 amino acids. The J segment lost 2 bases and the V segment lost 3 bases, leaving 8 bases of the junction unmatched. Researchers amplified the TCR beta CDR3 regions from RNA transcripts. TCR CDR3 regions were first amplified by RT-PCR with HTBI primers. MiXCR, applied by TCRdb to the multiplex PCR reads, yields one record per CDR3 protein. The repertoire holds more than 500,000 distinct CDR3 sequences, with about 16% as singletons.

The TCR originated in a young woman with Graves' ophthalmopathy. Sequenced input: blood. The rearrangement links TRBV12-3 or TRBV12-4 to TRBJ1-2; 8 bases fit TRBD1. CDR3 coding DNA: TGTGCCAGCAGTTTGGGTCGCAGGGGGCTCAACTATGGCTACACCTTC. Its protein product is CASSLGRRGLNYGYTF.